This entry features one TCR beta chain sequence. CDR3 size: 18 residues. Germline values: CDR1 WSHSY, CDR2 SAAADI. V was shortened by 0 bases and J by 2 bases, with 16 bases between the two germline ends. Authors' analysis steps: Amplification of reference gene primers was used by the study to estimate nucleated cell counts. The method was immunoSEQ multiplex PCR; TCRdb's version includes in-frame clones alone and lacks a portion of them. For V, J and clone size, that table is used; D and trimming come from the DNA. The sample has 140,000 to 150,000 clones; 88% are singletons. This entry belongs to a study of blood T cell repertoires in COVID-19. Study-wide background: Acute-phase and convalescent COVID-19 samples originated in the United States, Italy and Spain. The analysed material was cDNA or gDNA that came from T cells, B-cell-depleted T cells, or PBMCs.

The specimen sequenced was peripheral blood. This sequence joins TRBV10-2 and TRBJ1-4; D remains unclear. The sequence derives from a human donor in a cohort sampled during active COVID-19. The CDR3 is CASSESNRRELTNEKLFF. The CDR3 DNA reads as TGCGCCAGCAGTGAGTCGAATCGTAGGGAGTTGACTAATGAAAAACTGTTTTTT.